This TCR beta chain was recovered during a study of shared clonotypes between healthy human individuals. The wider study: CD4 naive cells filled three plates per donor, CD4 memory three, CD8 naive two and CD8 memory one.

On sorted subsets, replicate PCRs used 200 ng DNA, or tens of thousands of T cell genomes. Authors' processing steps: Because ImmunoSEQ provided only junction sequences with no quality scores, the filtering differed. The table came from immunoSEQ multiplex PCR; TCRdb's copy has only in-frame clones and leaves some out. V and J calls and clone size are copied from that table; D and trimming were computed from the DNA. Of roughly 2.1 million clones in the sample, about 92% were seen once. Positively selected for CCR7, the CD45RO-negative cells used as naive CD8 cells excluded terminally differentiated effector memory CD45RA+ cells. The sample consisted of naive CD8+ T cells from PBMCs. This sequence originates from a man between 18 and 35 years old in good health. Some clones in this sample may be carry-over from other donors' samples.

The CDR3 coding sequence is TGTGCCAGCAGCCCACTATGGGGACCCTTGGGAGGCTACACCTTC. Protein product: CASSPLWGPLGGYTF. V and J are TRBV7-2 and TRBJ1-2; D perhaps matches TRBD1 (5 bases). Germline V lookup: CDR1 SGHTA, CDR2 FQGNSA. The V gene lost 5 bases and the J gene lost 8 bases, with 21 bases spanning the gap. The CDR3 is made up of 15 amino acids.